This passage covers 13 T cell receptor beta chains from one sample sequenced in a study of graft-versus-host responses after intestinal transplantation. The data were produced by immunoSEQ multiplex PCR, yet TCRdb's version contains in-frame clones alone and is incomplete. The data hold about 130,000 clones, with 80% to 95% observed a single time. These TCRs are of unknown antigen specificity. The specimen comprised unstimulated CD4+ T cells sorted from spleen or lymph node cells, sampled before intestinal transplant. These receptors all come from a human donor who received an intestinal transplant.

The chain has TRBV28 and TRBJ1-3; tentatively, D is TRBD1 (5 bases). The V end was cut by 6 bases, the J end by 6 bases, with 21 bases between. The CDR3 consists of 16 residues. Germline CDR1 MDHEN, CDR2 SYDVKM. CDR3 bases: TGTGCCAGCAGCCCCCGCCGCGGTGGGGGATTAAACACCATATATTTT. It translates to CASSPRRGGGLNTIYF.

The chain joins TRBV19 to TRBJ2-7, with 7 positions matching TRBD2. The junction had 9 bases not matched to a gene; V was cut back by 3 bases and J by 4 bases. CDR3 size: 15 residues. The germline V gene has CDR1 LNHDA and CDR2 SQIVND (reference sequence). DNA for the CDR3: TGTGCCAGTAGTATTCGGCGGGAGATGGTTTACGAGCAGTACTTC. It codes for CASSIRREMVYEQYF.

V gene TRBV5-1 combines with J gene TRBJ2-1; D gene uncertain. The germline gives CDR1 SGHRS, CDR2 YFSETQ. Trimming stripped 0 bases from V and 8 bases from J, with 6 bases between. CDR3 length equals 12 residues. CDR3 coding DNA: TGCGCCAGCAGCTTGGACGGTGATGAGCAGTTCTTC. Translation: CASSLDGDEQFF.

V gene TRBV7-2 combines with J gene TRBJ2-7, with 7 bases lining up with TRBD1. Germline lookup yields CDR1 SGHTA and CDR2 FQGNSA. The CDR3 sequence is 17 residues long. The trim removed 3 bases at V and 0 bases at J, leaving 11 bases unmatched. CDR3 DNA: TGTGCCAGCAGCTTTTGGGCCCCACGGACAGGCTCCTACGAGCAGTACTTC. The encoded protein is CASSFWAPRTGSYEQYF.

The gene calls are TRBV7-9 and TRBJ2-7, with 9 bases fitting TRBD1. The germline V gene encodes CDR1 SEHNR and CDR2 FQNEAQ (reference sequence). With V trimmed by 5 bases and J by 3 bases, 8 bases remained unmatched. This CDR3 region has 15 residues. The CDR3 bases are TGTGCCAGCAGCCGAACCGACAGGGGGGACTACGAGCAGTACTTC. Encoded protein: CASSRTDRGDYEQYF.

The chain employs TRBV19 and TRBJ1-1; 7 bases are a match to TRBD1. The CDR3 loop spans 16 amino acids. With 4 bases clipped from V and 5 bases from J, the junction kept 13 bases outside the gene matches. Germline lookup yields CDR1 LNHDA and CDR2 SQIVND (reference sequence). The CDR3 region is CASSNLVGGAWTEAFF. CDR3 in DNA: TGTGCCAGTAGTAACTTAGTAGGGGGCGCTTGGACTGAAGCTTTCTTT.

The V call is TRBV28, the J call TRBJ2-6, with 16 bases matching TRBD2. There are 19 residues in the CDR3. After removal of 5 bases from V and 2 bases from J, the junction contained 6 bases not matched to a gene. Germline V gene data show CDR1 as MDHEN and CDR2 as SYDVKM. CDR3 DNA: TGTGCCAGCAGTGGCGTGGGACTAGCGGGAGGGCCTGGGGCCAACGTCCTGACTTTC. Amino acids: CASSGVGLAGGPGANVLTF. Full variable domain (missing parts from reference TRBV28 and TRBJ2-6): DVKVTQSSRYLVKRTGEKVFLECVQDMDHENMFWYRQDPGLGLRLIYFSYDVKMKEKGDIPEGYSVSREKKERFSLILESASTNQTSMYLCASSGVGLAGGPGANVLTFGAGSRLTVL.

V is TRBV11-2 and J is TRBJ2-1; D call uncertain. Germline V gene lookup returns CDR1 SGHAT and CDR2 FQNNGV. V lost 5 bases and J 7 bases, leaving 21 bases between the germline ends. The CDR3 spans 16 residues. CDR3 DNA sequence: TGTGCCAGCAGCCCTGGGTCTCGTGATATTAGAAATGAGCAGTTCTTC. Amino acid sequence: CASSPGSRDIRNEQFF.

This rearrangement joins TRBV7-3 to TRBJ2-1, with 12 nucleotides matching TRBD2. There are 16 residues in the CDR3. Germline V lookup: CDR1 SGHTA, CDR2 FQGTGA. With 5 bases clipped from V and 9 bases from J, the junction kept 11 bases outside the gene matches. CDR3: CASSVPTSGGSGEQFF. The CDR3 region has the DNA TGTGCCAGCAGCGTACCGACTAGCGGGGGAAGTGGTGAGCAGTTCTTC.

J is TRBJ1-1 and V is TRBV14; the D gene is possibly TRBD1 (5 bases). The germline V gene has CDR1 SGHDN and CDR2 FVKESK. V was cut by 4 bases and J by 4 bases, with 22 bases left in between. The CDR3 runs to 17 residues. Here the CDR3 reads CASSLPGLNIRITEAFF. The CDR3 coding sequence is TGTGCCAGCAGCCTACCGGGACTCAATATTCGGATCACTGAAGCTTTCTTT.

CDR3 nucleotide sequence: TGTGCCAGTGGGGGCCTTCCGAGCTCCTACAATGAGCAGTTCTTC. The encoded protein is CASGGLPSSYNEQFF. V gene TRBV28 combines with J gene TRBJ2-1; possibly TRBD1 for D (6 bases). The CDR3 length is 15 residues. Germline CDR1 and CDR2: MDHEN and SYDVKM. V gave up 9 bases and J gave up 0 bases, with 15 bases separating them.

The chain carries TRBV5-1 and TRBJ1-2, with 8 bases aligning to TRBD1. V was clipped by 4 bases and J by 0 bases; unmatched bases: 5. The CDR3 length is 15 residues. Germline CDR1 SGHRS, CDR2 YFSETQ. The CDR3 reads CASSTQGEANYGYTF. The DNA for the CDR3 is TGCGCCAGCAGCACACAGGGGGAGGCTAACTATGGCTACACCTTC.

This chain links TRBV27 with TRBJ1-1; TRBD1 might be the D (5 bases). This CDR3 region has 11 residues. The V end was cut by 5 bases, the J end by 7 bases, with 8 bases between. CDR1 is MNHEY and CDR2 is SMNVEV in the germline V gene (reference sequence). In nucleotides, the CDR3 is TGTGCCAGCAGTCGCGGGGGTGAAGCTTTCTTT. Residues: CASSRGGEAFF.